This T cell receptor (beta chain) originates from a study of control samples from healthy donors and cancer patients. The method was immunoSEQ multiplex PCR; TCRdb's version includes in-frame clones alone and lacks a portion of them. The repertoire has approximately 87,000 clones, roughly 93% of them found once; the top ten carry about 1.3%. Per the germline V gene, CDR1 is MNHEY and CDR2 is SVGAGI. The ends lost 11 bases at V and 4 bases at J; junction bases unmatched: 11. CDR3 length: 13 residues. This clonotype originated in a woman between 35 and 50 years old with lung cancer. Material: PBMCs. V gene TRBV6-5 combines with J gene TRBJ2-7; 7 bases agree with TRBD2. DNA of the CDR3: TGTGCCTCCCAAAGGGGAGGGTGGTACGAGCAGTACTTC. Translating gives CASQRGGWYEQYF.